One sample yielded the 20 T cell receptor beta chains listed below, sequenced in a study of blood T cell repertoires in COVID-19. Sequencing was performed with immunoSEQ multiplex PCR; in TCRdb, only in-frame clones are kept and a portion is missing. The sample lists 250,000 to 350,000 clones; 70% to 90% were seen once. The sequencing input was peripheral blood. Receptors were obtained from a woman between 50 and 59 years old with COVID-19, enrolled during active disease.

The rearrangement links TRBV5-1 to TRBJ2-7; 13 bases align to TRBD2. The CDR3 loop spans 24 amino acids. The V and J ends lost 3 bases and 2 bases, in that order; junction bases with no gene match: 29. Germline V lookup: CDR1 SGHRS, CDR2 YFSETQ. The DNA of the CDR3 is TGCGCCAGCAGCTATCCGAGTGGGCAGGGCGGTCCGACTAGCGGGAGGTTCTCCGCCTACGAGCAGTACTTC. As protein: CASSYPSGQGGPTSGRFSAYEQYF.

The J gene is TRBJ2-1, the V gene TRBV14; D remains unclear. The CDR3 covers 12 residues. The germline CDR1 and CDR2 sequences are SGHDN and FVKESK. The germline V and J ends were trimmed by 4 bases and 9 bases, with 10 bases remaining between them. The CDR3: CASSRRLGEQFF. CDR3 DNA: TGTGCCAGCAGCCGTCGACTTGGTGAGCAGTTCTTC.

V and J are TRBV30 and TRBJ2-4, with unresolved D. Germline lookup yields CDR1 GTSNPN and CDR2 SVGIG (reference sequence). This CDR3 contains 16 residues. Trimming removed 0 bases at V and 0 bases at J, with 12 bases between. This CDR3 is CAWSVQIQLAKNIQYF. DNA for the CDR3: TGTGCCTGGAGTGTACAGATTCAACTAGCCAAAAACATTCAGTACTTC.

The chain combines TRBV18 with TRBJ2-7; 8 bases match TRBD1. CDR1 KGHSH and CDR2 LQKENI come from the germline V gene. The CDR3 totals 16 residues. V shed 6 bases and J 0 bases; nucleotides not matched to a gene: 10. This chain's CDR3 is CASSPQRTGTSYEQYF. In nucleotides, the CDR3 is TGTGCCAGCTCGCCCCAAAGGACAGGGACCTCCTACGAGCAGTACTTC.

V and J are TRBV5-6 and TRBJ1-4; D not resolved. Germline CDR1 is SGHDT and CDR2 is YYEEEE. The V gene lost 0 bases and the J gene lost 0 bases, with 6 bases spanning the gap. The CDR3 covers 15 residues. The CDR3 nucleotides are TGTGCCAGCAGCTTGGCGGGAGCAACTAATGAAAAACTGTTTTTT. This translates into CASSLAGATNEKLFF.

The chain uses TRBV7-9 and TRBJ1-1; the D is unclear. CDR3 length equals 16 residues. Germline values: CDR1 SEHNR, CDR2 FQNEAQ (reference sequence). V shed 2 bases and J shed 2 bases, with 15 bases lying between them. The CDR3 DNA is TGTGCCAGCAGCTTATTAGCCCGACCCCAAAACACTGAAGCTTTCTTT. It translates to CASSLLARPQNTEAFF.

This sequence joins TRBV13 and TRBJ2-7; 8 nucleotides agree with TRBD1. This CDR3 has 18 amino acids. Germline CDR1 reads PRHDT; CDR2 reads FYEKMQ (reference sequence). Trimming removed 5 bases from V and 3 bases from J; junction bases left unmatched: 18. The CDR3 nucleotides are TGTGCCAGCAGCCTAGTTCTCAGCAGTGGACAGGGCAACTACGAGCAGTACTTC. Its protein is CASSLVLSSGQGNYEQYF.

The chain employs TRBV6-6 and TRBJ1-4; unclear D gene. CDR3 length equals 14 residues. The germline CDR1 and CDR2 sequences are MNHNY and SVGAGI (reference sequence). V dropped 9 bases and J dropped 7 bases, with 18 bases sitting between them. CDR3 sequence reads: CASLPRGLVEKLFF. The CDR3 region has the DNA TGTGCCAGTCTCCCCCGAGGGTTGGTTGAAAAACTGTTTTTT.

The chain is built from TRBV7-9 and TRBJ1-2, with 7 bases fitting TRBD1. Germline V gene data show CDR1 as SEHNR and CDR2 as FQNEAQ (reference sequence). This CDR3 has 16 residues. V dropped 0 bases and J dropped 8; count of bases not matched to a gene: 12. CDR3 loop: CASSLAGLLGGGGYTF. CDR3 in DNA: TGTGCCAGCAGCTTAGCAGGGCTTTTAGGGGGCGGCGGCTACACCTTC.

This chain joins TRBV6-4 and TRBJ2-3; possibly TRBD1 for D (5 bases). CDR1 and CDR2 (germline): MRHNA, SNTAGT. The CDR3 length is 14 residues. V lost 7 bases, J lost 4 bases, and 15 bases lay in between. The CDR3, as DNA: TGTGCCAGCAAGCCTAGGATAGGGGCAGATACGCAGTATTTT. Protein: CASKPRIGADTQYF.

V and J are TRBV5-4 and TRBJ1-2, with 10 bases lining up with TRBD1. The CDR3 has 15 residues. The V gene end was trimmed by 3 bases and the J gene end by 2 bases; junction bases not matched to a gene: 4. Germline lookup yields CDR1 SGHNT and CDR2 YYREEE (reference sequence). CDR3 sequence reads: CASSSRTGGNYGYTF. The CDR3 nucleotides are TGTGCCAGCAGCTCTCGGACAGGGGGGAACTATGGCTACACCTTC.

The chain recombines TRBV10-2 with TRBJ2-1; 9 bases agree with TRBD2. This CDR3 spans 13 amino acids. CDR1 and CDR2 (germline): WSHSY, SAAADI. V trimming: 8 bases; J trimming: 5 bases; junction bases outside the gene matches: 4. Written as DNA, the CDR3 is TGCGCCAGCGGGACTAGCACCAACAATGAGCAGTTCTTC. As protein: CASGTSTNNEQFF.

The rearrangement links TRBV15 to TRBJ1-4, with D possibly TRBD1 on 6 matching bases. V was clipped by 1 base and J by 6 bases, with 15 bases between them. The CDR3 spans 16 residues. The V gene's germline CDR1 is LNHNV and CDR2 YYDKDF (reference sequence). CDR3 sequence: CATSRAGGRGDEKLFF. The CDR3 bases are TGTGCCACCAGCAGAGCGGGGGGGCGGGGTGATGAAAAACTGTTTTTT.

The CDR3 nucleotides are TGTGCCAGTAAGCTCCGGGGACAGGGATATAGCAATCAGCCCCAGCATTTT. The encoded protein is CASKLRGQGYSNQPQHF. The chain carries TRBV19 and TRBJ1-5, with TRBD1 matching over 9 bases. This CDR3 spans 17 amino acids. Germline CDR1 is LNHDA and CDR2 is SQIVND (reference sequence). V lost 7 bases and J lost 0; bases outside the gene matches: 10.

This clone was observed a few times. The chain joins TRBV7-9 to TRBJ2-3; 7 bases agree with TRBD1. This CDR3 spans 13 amino acids. In germline, CDR1 is SEHNR, CDR2 FQNEAQ (reference sequence). J was trimmed by 13 bases and V by 2 bases; bases with no gene match: 9. The DNA for the CDR3 is TGTGCCAGCAGCTTATGGGACAGCCCACGAGAGTATTTT. It is translated as CASSLWDSPREYF.

V usage is TRBV7-9 and J usage is TRBJ2-3, with 7 bases fitting TRBD1. Germline values: CDR1 SEHNR, CDR2 FQNEAQ (reference sequence). The V segment lost 6 bases and the J segment 1 base; nucleotides outside the gene matches: 10. This CDR3 is built from 16 residues. The CDR3 reads CASRPNRGVGTDTQYF. CDR3 nucleotides: TGTGCCAGCAGACCAAACAGGGGAGTGGGCACAGATACGCAGTATTTT.

The J gene is TRBJ1-2, the V gene TRBV14, with 7 nucleotides matching TRBD1. Germline V lookup: CDR1 SGHDN, CDR2 FVKESK. The CDR3 is made up of 13 amino acids. V trimming: 4 bases; J trimming: 3 bases; junction bases outside the gene matches: 2. The CDR3 DNA reads TGTGCCAGCAGCCCGACAGGGTACTATGGCTACACCTTC. This codes for CASSPTGYYGYTF.

This clone has just one count. The V and J genes are TRBV5-1 and TRBJ2-1; D unresolved. This CDR3 is built from 12 residues. V gave up 0 bases and J gave up 6 bases, with 4 bases separating them. Germline values: CDR1 SGHRS, CDR2 YFSETQ. The CDR3 region has the DNA TGCGCCAGCAGCTTGGCTAGCAATGAGCAGTTCTTC. Amino acids: CASSLASNEQFF. The variable domain in full, completed from reference TRBV5-1 and TRBJ2-1, reads KAGVTQTPRYLIKTRGQQVTLSCSPISGHRSVSWYQQTPGQGLQFLFEYFSETQRNKGNFPGRFSGRQFSNSRSEMNVSTLELGDSALYLCASSLASNEQFFGPGTRLTVL.

The rearrangement joins TRBV9 to TRBJ2-7; TRBD1 aligns across 11 bases. Germline CDR1 SGDLS, CDR2 YYNGEE. The CDR3 extends over 17 amino acids. With 4 bases clipped from V and 0 bases from J, the junction kept 9 bases outside the gene matches. CDR3 sequence (DNA): TGTGCCAGCAGCCCCCGCCCCGGGACAGGGGGCTCCTACGAGCAGTACTTC. This translates into CASSPRPGTGGSYEQYF.

The V gene is TRBV30, the J gene TRBJ2-3; D possibly corresponds to TRBD2 (5 bases). Germline V gene data show CDR1 as GTSNPN and CDR2 as SVGIG (reference sequence). CDR3 length: 15 residues. Trimming shortened V by 0 bases and J by 5 bases, and 15 bases separated the two germline ends. Written as DNA, the CDR3 is TGTGCCTGGAGTGTTGAGGTGGGAGTGAGAGATACGCAGTATTTT. This gives the protein CAWSVEVGVRDTQYF.